The rows below give T cell receptor beta chains drawn from one sample of a study of blood T cell repertoires in COVID-19. Produced via immunoSEQ multiplex PCR; TCRdb's table is partial and in-frame only. The sample includes tens of thousands of clones, roughly nine tenths of them seen just once. The sample comprised peripheral blood. These TCRs come from a human donor in a cohort sampled during active COVID-19. CDR3s include the opening cysteine and the closing phenylalanine or tryptophan. The order of the fields is D gene, clone size, J gene, V gene, CDR3 protein, CDR3 DNA. The D gene is left open where the match is weak. Clone size is shown for a subset of rows, as once, few, many or a class of expanded clone.

>TRBD2|-|TRBJ2-5|TRBV6-5
CATRTSGRETQYF
TGTGCCACCCGGACTAGCGGGAGGGAGACCCAGTACTTC
>TRBD2|-|TRBJ2-7|TRBV6-1
CASSETSGGPNEQYF
TGTGCCAGCAGTGAAACTAGCGGGGGGCCTAACGAGCAGTACTTC
>TRBD2|-|TRBJ2-5|TRBV18
CASSPRTSVEETQYF
TGTGCCAGCTCACCAAGGACTAGCGTTGAAGAGACCCAGTACTTC
>TRBD2|-|TRBJ2-3|TRBV18
CASSPYLAGVDTQYF
TGTGCCAGCTCACCATATTTAGCGGGAGTCGATACGCAGTATTTT
>-|once|TRBJ1-5|TRBV7-8
CASSRGAGTNQPQHF
TGTGCCAGCAGCCGCGGGGCAGGGACTAATCAGCCCCAGCATTTT
>TRBD1|-|TRBJ1-1|TRBV5-1
CASSFRTGTNTEAFF
TGCGCCAGCAGCTTTCGGACAGGGACGAACACTGAAGCTTTCTTT
>-|-|TRBJ2-4|TRBV6-5
CASITNGGNIQYF
TGTGCCAGCATCACCAACGGGGGAAACATTCAGTACTTC
>-|-|TRBJ1-1|TRBV6-6
CASSYAEVNTEAFF
TGTGCCAGCAGTTATGCAGAAGTGAACACTGAAGCTTTCTTT
>TRBD1|-|TRBJ1-4|TRBV9
CASSGDSGATNEKLFF
TGTGCCAGCAGCGGGGACAGCGGCGCAACTAATGAAAAACTGTTTTTT
>-|-|TRBJ2-2|TRBV2
CASRVLASTGELFF
TGTGCCAGCAGGGTTCTAGCGTCCACCGGGGAGCTGTTTTTT
>TRBD2|-|TRBJ2-5|TRBV7-9
CASSRLAAHQETQYF
TGTGCCAGCAGCCGACTAGCGGCCCACCAAGAGACCCAGTACTTC
>TRBD2|-|TRBJ2-7|TRBV5-1
CASSQRGGHEQYF
TGCGCCAGCAGCCAGCGGGGCGGCCACGAGCAGTACTTC
>TRBD2|-|TRBJ2-3|TRBV5-4
CASSLERDPSTDTQYF
TGTGCCAGCAGCTTGGAGCGGGACCCTAGCACAGATACGCAGTATTTT
>-|-|TRBJ1-1|TRBV6-6
CASTLPPEAFF
TGTGCCAGCACCCTCCCCCCTGAAGCTTTCTTT
>TRBD2|-|TRBJ2-7|TRBV11-2
CASSHSGSAYEQYF
TGTGCCAGCAGCCACAGCGGGAGTGCCTACGAGCAGTACTTC
>-|-|TRBJ1-1|TRBV30
CAWNHGNTEAFF
TGTGCCTGGAATCACGGGAACACTGAAGCTTTCTTT
>-|once|TRBJ1-2|TRBV19
CASSSVYGYTF
TGTGCCAGTAGTTCTGTTTATGGCTACACCTTC
>-|-|TRBJ2-7|TRBV7-9
CASSPGSLSEQYF
TGTGCCAGCAGCCCAGGGTCCCTCTCAGAGCAGTACTTC
>-|once|TRBJ2-4|TRBV27
CASSLPGLAKNIQYF
TGTGCCAGCAGTTTACCAGGGCTAGCCAAAAACATTCAGTACTTC
>TRBD2|-|TRBJ2-4|TRBV7-9
CASSFGSATSDHF
TGTGCCAGCAGCTTTGGATCGGCGACTAGCGATCACTTC
>-|-|TRBJ2-1|TRBV5-1
CASSLLAGDNNEQFF
TGCGCCAGCAGCTTGCTCGCGGGGGACAACAATGAGCAGTTCTTC
>-|-|TRBJ1-4|TRBV30
CAWSVSFFEKLFF
TGTGCCTGGAGTGTATCTTTTTTTGAAAAACTGTTTTTT
>-|once|TRBJ2-7|TRBV11-2
CASSSPFGGISYEQYF
TGTGCCAGCAGCTCCCCCTTCGGAGGAATCTCCTACGAGCAGTACTTC
>TRBD2|few|TRBJ2-1|TRBV11-3
CASSLEGLAGNNEQFF
TGTGCCAGCAGCTTAGAAGGGCTAGCGGGGAACAATGAGCAGTTCTTC
>TRBD2|-|TRBJ2-2|TRBV7-9
CASSHRTSGRDGGELFF
TGTGCCAGCAGCCACCGGACTAGCGGAAGGGACGGCGGGGAGCTGTTTTTT
>TRBD2|-|TRBJ2-1|TRBV7-9
CASRSRGTSATYNEQFF
TGTGCCAGCAGATCCAGAGGGACTAGCGCAACCTACAATGAGCAGTTCTTC
>TRBD1|-|TRBJ2-5|TRBV27
CASLQWGQKFKKETQYF
TGTGCCAGCCTCCAATGGGGACAGAAATTTAAGAAAGAGACCCAGTACTTC
>TRBD2|-|TRBJ2-3|TRBV29-1
CSVEGSGGAGDTQYF
TGCAGCGTTGAAGGTAGCGGGGGGGCTGGAGATACGCAGTATTTT
>TRBD1|-|TRBJ1-2|TRBV7-2
CASSRYPGQGAVGYTF
TGTGCCAGCAGTCGATACCCGGGACAGGGGGCGGTTGGCTACACCTTC
>-|-|TRBJ1-5|TRBV3-1/TRBV3-2
CASSQAGFNQPQHF
TGTGCCAGCAGCCAAGCAGGGTTCAATCAGCCCCAGCATTTT
>TRBD2|-|TRBJ2-5|TRBV30
CAWSVGLAGVAETQYF
TGTGCCTGGAGTGTCGGACTAGCGGGAGTTGCGGAGACCCAGTACTTC
>-|-|TRBJ1-5|TRBV6-5
CASSRGRGSNQPQHF
TGTGCCAGCAGTCGGGGAAGGGGGAGCAATCAGCCCCAGCATTTT
>-|-|TRBJ2-7|TRBV19
CASSSGQTYEQYF
TGTGCCAGTAGTTCCGGACAGACCTACGAGCAGTACTTC
>-|-|TRBJ2-3|TRBV6-6
CASSHDGPRDTQYF
TGTGCCAGCAGTCACGATGGGCCCCGAGATACGCAGTATTTT
>TRBD1|-|TRBJ2-5|TRBV27
CASSPSGTGAETQYF
TGTGCCAGCAGTCCCTCCGGGACAGGTGCGGAGACCCAGTACTTC
>-|-|TRBJ2-1|TRBV11-2
CASSPRGRGLYNEQFF
TGTGCCAGCAGCCCCCGGGGAAGGGGGTTATACAATGAGCAGTTCTTC
>-|-|TRBJ1-2|TRBV6-1
CASSEEAGYGYTF
TGTGCCAGCAGTGAAGAGGCGGGGTACGGCTACACCTTC
>TRBD2|once|TRBJ2-5|TRBV11-2
CASSPSRAGGETQYF
TGTGCCAGCAGCCCGTCCAGGGCGGGAGGTGAGACCCAGTACTTC
>-|-|TRBJ2-7|TRBV10-3
CAISEVGLSYEQYF
TGTGCCATCAGTGAAGTGGGGCTCTCCTACGAGCAGTACTTC
>-|-|TRBJ2-3|TRBV7-7
CASSLMTGDTQYF
TGTGCCAGCAGCTTAATGACGGGAGATACGCAGTATTTT
>TRBD1|-|TRBJ1-5|TRBV2
CASSDDREIQPQHF
TGTGCCAGCAGTGATGACAGGGAGATCCAGCCCCAGCATTTT
>TRBD2|-|TRBJ2-1|TRBV3-1/TRBV3-2
CASSPLAGGRDEQFF
TGTGCCAGCAGTCCTCTAGCGGGAGGGAGGGATGAGCAGTTCTTC
>TRBD2|-|TRBJ2-1|TRBV24-1
CATSEPPGLAGGFPQNEQFF
TGTGCCACCAGTGAGCCTCCGGGACTAGCGGGAGGATTCCCTCAGAATGAGCAGTTCTTC
>-|-|TRBJ2-7|TRBV10-1
CASSWSDPYEQYF
TGCGCCAGCAGTTGGAGCGACCCCTACGAGCAGTACTTC
>TRBD1|-|TRBJ2-6|TRBV27
CASSLGTGVSGANVLTF
TGTGCCAGCAGTTTAGGGACAGGGGTCTCTGGGGCCAACGTCCTGACTTTC
>-|-|TRBJ2-2|TRBV18
CASSPDSTNTGELFF
TGTGCCAGCTCACCCGACTCAACGAACACCGGGGAGCTGTTTTTT
>TRBD1|few|TRBJ2-1|TRBV7-3
CATRPTGGSPEQFF
TGTGCCACCCGACCTACAGGGGGGTCCCCTGAGCAGTTCTTC
>-|-|TRBJ1-3|TRBV6-1
CASSEGLGAGGNTIYF
TGTGCCAGCAGTGAAGGACTTGGGGCAGGGGGAAACACCATATATTTT
>TRBD1|-|TRBJ2-6|TRBV18
CASSLGDRDDGANVLTF
TGTGCCAGCTCACTAGGGGACAGGGATGACGGGGCCAACGTCCTGACTTTC
>-|-|TRBJ1-2|TRBV6-5
CASSYRGGYGYTF
TGTGCCAGCAGTTACCGGGGGGGCTATGGCTACACCTTC
>-|-|TRBJ1-4|TRBV30
CALADSPNEKLFF
TGTGCCCTGGCTGACAGCCCGAATGAAAAACTGTTTTTT
>TRBD2|-|TRBJ2-3|TRBV28
CASSVLPGLAGGTTDTQYF
TGTGCCAGCAGTGTACTCCCCGGACTAGCGGGAGGCACCACAGATACGCAGTATTTT
>-|once|TRBJ1-3|TRBV6-5
CASTRGAGGNTIYF
TGTGCCAGCACTCGCGGAGCTGGGGGAAACACCATATATTTT
>-|once|TRBJ1-5|TRBV5-4
CASSLSPRHQPQHF
TGTGCCAGCAGCTTATCTCCCAGGCATCAGCCCCAGCATTTT
>TRBD1|-|TRBJ2-7|TRBV5-1
CASSLASQTGGNSYEQYF
TGCGCCAGCAGCTTGGCCTCACAGACAGGGGGCAATTCCTACGAGCAGTACTTC
>-|-|TRBJ1-3|TRBV28
CASSLSSGGVTQNTIYF
TGTGCCAGCAGTTTATCGTCCGGGGGAGTGACTCAGAACACCATATATTTT
>TRBD1|-|TRBJ1-2|TRBV24-1
CAILAGGRRTYGYTF
TGTGCCATTTTGGCAGGGGGCCGGCGGACTTATGGCTACACCTTC
>-|-|TRBJ2-3|TRBV3-1/TRBV3-2
CASSPGTLGADTQYF
TGTGCCAGCAGCCCTGGAACTCTGGGAGCAGATACGCAGTATTTT
>-|-|TRBJ1-4|TRBV5-1
CASRDTQGSFNEKLFF
TGCGCCAGCAGGGACACTCAGGGGTCCTTTAATGAAAAACTGTTTTTT